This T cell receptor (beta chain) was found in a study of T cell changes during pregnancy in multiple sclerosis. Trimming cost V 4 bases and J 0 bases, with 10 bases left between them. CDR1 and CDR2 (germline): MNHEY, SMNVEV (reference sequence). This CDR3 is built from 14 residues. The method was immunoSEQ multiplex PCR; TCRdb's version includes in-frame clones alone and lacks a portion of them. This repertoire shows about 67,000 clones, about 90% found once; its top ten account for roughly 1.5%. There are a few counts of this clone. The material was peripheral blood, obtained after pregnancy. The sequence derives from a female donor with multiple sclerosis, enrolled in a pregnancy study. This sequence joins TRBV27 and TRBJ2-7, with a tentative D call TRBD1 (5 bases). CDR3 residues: CASSWGRNSYEQYF. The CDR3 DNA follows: TGTGCCAGCAGTTGGGGCAGGAACTCCTACGAGCAGTACTTC.